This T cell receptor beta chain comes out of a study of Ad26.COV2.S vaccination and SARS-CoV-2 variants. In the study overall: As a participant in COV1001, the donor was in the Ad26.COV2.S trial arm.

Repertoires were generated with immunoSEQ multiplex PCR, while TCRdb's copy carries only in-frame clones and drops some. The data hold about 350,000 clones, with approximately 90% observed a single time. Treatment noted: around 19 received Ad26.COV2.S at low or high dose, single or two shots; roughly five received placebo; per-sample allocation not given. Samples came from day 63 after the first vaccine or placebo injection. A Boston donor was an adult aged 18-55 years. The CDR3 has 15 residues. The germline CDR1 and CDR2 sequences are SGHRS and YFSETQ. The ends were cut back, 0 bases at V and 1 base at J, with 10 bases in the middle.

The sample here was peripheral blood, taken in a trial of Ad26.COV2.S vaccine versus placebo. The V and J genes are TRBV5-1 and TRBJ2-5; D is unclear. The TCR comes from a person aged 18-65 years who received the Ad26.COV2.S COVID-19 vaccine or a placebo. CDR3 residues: CASSLVPGPQETQYF. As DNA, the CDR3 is TGCGCCAGCAGCTTGGTACCTGGTCCCCAAGAGACCCAGTACTTC.